This T cell receptor (beta chain) was profiled in a study of T cells in Graves' hyperthyroidism and ophthalmopathy. Study overall: Once the initial diagnosis was made, peripheral blood was obtained before any treatment.

Whole-study results and caveats: Before onset, by a median of around six months, the model predicted ophthalmopathy.

RNA transcripts provided the source from which TCR beta CDR3 regions were amplified. HTBI primers were used for first-round RT-PCR of the TCR CDR3. TCRdb re-called the multiplex PCR reads with MiXCR, one entry per CDR3 protein. The repertoire consists of approximately 720,000 distinct CDR3 sequences, with 18% occurring once and the leading ten covering 16%. Ahead of any ophthalmopathy symptoms, the blood sample was obtained at the first diagnosis of hyperthyroidism. This clonotype was counted a few times. As yet, its antigen is unknown. Sequencing input: blood. The origin of this receptor is a woman aged 45-59 years with Graves' hyperthyroidism that later progressed to Graves' ophthalmopathy.

The DNA of the CDR3 is TGTGCCAGCAGTTACTCCGGGACAGGGATGTCCGAGCAGTACTTC. Translation: CASSYSGTGMSEQYF. V is TRBV6-5 and J is TRBJ2-7; 9 bases are shared with TRBD1. This CDR3 is 15 amino acids long. From germline, CDR1 is MNHEY and CDR2 SVGAGI. V lost 0 bases, J lost 6 bases, and 6 bases stayed unmatched.